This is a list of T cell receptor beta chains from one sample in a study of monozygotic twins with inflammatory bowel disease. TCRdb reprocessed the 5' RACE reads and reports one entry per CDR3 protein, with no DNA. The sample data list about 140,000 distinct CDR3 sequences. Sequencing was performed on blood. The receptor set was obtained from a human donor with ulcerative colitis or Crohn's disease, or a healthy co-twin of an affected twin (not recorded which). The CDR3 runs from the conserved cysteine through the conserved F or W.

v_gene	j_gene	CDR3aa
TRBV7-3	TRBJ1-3	CASSRDQGSGNTIYF
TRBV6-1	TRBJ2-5	CASSEGTHRTPRETQYF
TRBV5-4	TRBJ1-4	CASSFPANEKLFF
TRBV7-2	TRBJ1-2	CASSSPGRVYGYTF
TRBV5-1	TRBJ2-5	CASSLGGEETQYF
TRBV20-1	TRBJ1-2	CSATTGPYGYTF
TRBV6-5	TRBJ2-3	CASSYGYTGGNTDTQYF
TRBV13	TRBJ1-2	CASSPITGIAGYTF
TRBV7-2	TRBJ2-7	CASSLNPEGSEYEQYF
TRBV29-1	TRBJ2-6	CSFGQGDNVLTF
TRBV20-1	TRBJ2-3	CSASGLAGTDTQYF
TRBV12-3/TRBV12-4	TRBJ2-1	CASSSPYKQSF
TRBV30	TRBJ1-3	CAWRTGAGNTIYF
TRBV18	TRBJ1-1	CASAYRSNTEAFF
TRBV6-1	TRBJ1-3	CAGGQDYSGNTIYF
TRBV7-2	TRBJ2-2	CASSFPGANTGELFF
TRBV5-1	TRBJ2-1	CASSLAVTSGGYNEQFF
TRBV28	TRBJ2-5	CASSLLPGGQETQYF
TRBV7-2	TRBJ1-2	CASSLTITDYGYTF
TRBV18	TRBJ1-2	CASSPTAGDYGYTF
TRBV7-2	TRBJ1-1	CASSSHNTEAFF
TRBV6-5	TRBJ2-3	CASSRTGGGQYF
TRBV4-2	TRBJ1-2	CASSQERDSLYGYTF
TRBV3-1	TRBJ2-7	CASSPQSNRASYEQYF
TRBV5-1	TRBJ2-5	CASSLTATREETQYF
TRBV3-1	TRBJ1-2	CASSQDPDIAFYGYTF
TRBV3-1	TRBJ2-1	CASRPTNLNEQFF
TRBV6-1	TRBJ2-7	CASKTGGVEQYF
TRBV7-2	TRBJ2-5	CASSLSQGGETQYF
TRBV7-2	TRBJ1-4	CASSLIPGLEKLFF
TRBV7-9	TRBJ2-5	CASSSLDRGQETQYF
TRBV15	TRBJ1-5	CATSRGQFNNQPQHF
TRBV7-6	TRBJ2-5	CASSLGGVRGQETQYF
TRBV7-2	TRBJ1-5	CASSLQGLESPQHF
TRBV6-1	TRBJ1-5	CASRQRVYSNQPQHF
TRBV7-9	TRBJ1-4	CASSPGTGDEKLFF
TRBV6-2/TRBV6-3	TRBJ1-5	CASSYSEGNQHF
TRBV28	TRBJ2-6	CASSFPGTDGSGANVLTF
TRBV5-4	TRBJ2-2	CASSLVGENTGELFF
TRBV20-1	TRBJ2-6	CSAIIQGWSSGANVLTF
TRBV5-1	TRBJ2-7	CASSQSGPATNEQYF
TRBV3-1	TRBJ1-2	CASSHQRTGSGYTF
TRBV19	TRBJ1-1	CASSTIGGAIGMNTEAFF
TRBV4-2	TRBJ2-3	CASSQDGSGGPDTQYF
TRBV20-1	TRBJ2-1	CSAAWDPHSYNEQFF
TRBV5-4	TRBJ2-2	CASSWVSGASTGELFF
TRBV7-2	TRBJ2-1	CASGQLASYNEQFF
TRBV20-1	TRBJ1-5	CSARDVPNQPQHF
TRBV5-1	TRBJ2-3	CASSLTGGLQADTQYF
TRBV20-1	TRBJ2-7	CSASPRLAGSYEQYF